The T cell receptor beta chain under discussion was sequenced for a study of blood T cell repertoires in COVID-19. In the study overall: Specimens from acute and convalescent COVID-19 originated in the United States, Italy and Spain. The analysed material was cDNA or gDNA that came from T cells, B-cell-depleted T cells, or PBMCs.

Data came from immunoSEQ multiplex PCR; TCRdb stores just in-frame clones and leaves some out. The repertoire holds fewer than 20,000 clones, with around 82% as singletons. The CDR3 consists of 15 residues. Per germline, CDR1 SGHTA and CDR2 FQGNSA. Deletions cut 4 bases from V and 3 bases from J, with 13 bases between. Sequenced: peripheral blood. This receptor was taken from a man aged 40-49 years with active or convalescent COVID-19. V and J are TRBV7-2 and TRBJ1-5, with a possible D match to TRBD1 (6 bases). The CDR3 DNA reads as TGTGCCAGCAGCTCGGCCGGGACATACAATCAGCCCCAGCATTTT. Translated: CASSSAGTYNQPQHF.